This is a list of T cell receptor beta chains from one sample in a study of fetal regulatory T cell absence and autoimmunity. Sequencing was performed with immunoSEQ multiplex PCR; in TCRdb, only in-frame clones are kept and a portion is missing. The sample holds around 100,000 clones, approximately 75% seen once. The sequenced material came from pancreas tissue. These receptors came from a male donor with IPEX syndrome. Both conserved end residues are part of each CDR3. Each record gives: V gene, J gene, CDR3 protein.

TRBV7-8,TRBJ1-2,CASSYTNYGYTF
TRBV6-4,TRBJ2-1,CASSDSAGGHNEQFF
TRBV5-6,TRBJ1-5,CASSLGQGGQPQHF
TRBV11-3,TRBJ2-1,CASSLGGQTTYNEQFF
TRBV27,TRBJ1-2,CASSLFFGTDNYGYTF
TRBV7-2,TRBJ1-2,CASSLPGTGEGYTF
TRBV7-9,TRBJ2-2,CASSLRFGELFF
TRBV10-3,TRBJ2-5,CAIQDNQETQYF
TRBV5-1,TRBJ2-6,CASSLGLEPQGPSSSGANVLTF
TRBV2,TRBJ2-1,CARLAGAFYNEQFF
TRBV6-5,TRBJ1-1,CASSYSKSRVEAFF
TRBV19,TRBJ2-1,CASSPGLAGFYNEQFF
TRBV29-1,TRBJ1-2,CSVNDREGYGYTF
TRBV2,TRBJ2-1,CASSEVLGIDEQFF
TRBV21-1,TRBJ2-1,CASSSGQSHNEQFF
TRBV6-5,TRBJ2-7,CASSQGAGEQYF
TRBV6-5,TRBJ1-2,CASSPPVPYGYTF
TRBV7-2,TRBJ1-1,CASSLGRLNTEAFF
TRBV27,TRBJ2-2,CASSLVRLDGPGELFF
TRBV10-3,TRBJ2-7,CAISEGYEQYF
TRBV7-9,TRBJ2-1,CASSLGRTYNEQFF
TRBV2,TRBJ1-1,CASRRQGAYTEAFF
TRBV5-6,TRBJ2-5,CASSLVGWGLAGGPETQYF
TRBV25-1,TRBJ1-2,CASSVDGSNYGYTF
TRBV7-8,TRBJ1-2,CASSLSNYGYTF
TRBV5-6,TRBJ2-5,CASSLQGETQYF
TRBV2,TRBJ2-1,CASEGQVYNEQFF
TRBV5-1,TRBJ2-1,CASSFSPDEQFF
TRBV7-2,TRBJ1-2,CASNLGAGGADGYTF
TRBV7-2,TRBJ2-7,CASSLRLAAYEQYF
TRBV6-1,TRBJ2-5,CASSGTSQETQYF
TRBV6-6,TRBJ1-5,CASSYGYSNQPQHF
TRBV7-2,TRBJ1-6,CASSRHVGGNSPLHF
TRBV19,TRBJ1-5,CASSIGSLGQPQHF
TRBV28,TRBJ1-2,CASSFLTGAYGYTF